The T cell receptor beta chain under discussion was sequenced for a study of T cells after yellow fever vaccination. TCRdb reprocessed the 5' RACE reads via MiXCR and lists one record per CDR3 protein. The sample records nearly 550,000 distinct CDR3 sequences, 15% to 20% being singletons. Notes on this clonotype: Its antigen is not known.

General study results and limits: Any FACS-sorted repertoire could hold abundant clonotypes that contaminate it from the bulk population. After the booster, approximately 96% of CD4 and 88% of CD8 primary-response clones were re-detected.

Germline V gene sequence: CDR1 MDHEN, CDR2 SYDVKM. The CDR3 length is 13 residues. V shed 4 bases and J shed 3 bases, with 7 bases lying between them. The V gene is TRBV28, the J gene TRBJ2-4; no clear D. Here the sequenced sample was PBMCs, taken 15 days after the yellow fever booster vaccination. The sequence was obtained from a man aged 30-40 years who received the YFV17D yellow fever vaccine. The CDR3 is CASSSRLKNIQYF. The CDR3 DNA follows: TGTGCCAGCAGTTCCCGGCTCAAAAACATTCAGTACTTC. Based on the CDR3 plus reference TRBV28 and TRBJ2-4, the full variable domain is DVKVTQSSRYLVKRTGEKVFLECVQDMDHENMFWYRQDPGLGLRLIYFSYDVKMKEKGDIPEGYSVSREKKERFSLILESASTNQTSMYLCASSSRLKNIQYFGAGTRLSVL.